The rows below give T cell receptor beta chains drawn from one sample of a study of blood T cell repertoires in COVID-19. Data came from immunoSEQ multiplex PCR; TCRdb stores just in-frame clones and leaves some out. In the table there are approximately 75,000 clones, around 80% of which are singletons. The specimen was peripheral blood. These receptors came from a woman aged 80 or over with acute or convalescent COVID-19. Each CDR3 is given with its conserved first and last residue. Fields, in order: clone size, J gene, V gene, CDR3 length, D gene, CDR3 DNA, CDR3 protein. D genes are given only for firm matches. Part of the rows lack a size; the others show once, few, many or a class for expanded clones.

-,TRBJ1-2,TRBV3-1/TRBV3-2,14,-,TGTGCCAGCAGCCAAGGGGCCAGTTTCTATGGCTACACCTTC,CASSQGASFYGYTF
-,TRBJ1-1,TRBV5-4,13,-,TGTGCCAGCAGTGTGTGGGGCCAGGGGAAAACTTTCTTT,CASSVWGQGKTFF
-,TRBJ2-5,TRBV3-1/TRBV3-2,15,TRBD2,TGTGCCAGCAGCCAGGTAGCGGGGGGCCAAGAGACCCAGTACTTC,CASSQVAGGQETQYF
few,TRBJ2-3,TRBV6-4,16,TRBD2,TGTGCCAGCAGTGAAAGGGACGGGGGGGCTACAGATACGCAGTATTTT,CASSERDGGATDTQYF
few,TRBJ1-5,TRBV6-6,14,TRBD1,TGTGCCAGCACCCTCGACAGGGTTGGTCAGCCCCAGCATTTT,CASTLDRVGQPQHF
-,TRBJ1-1,TRBV29-1,14,TRBD1,TGCAGCGTTGTTGAAGGGGGCGCGAACACTGAAGCTTTCTTT,CSVVEGGANTEAFF
-,TRBJ2-5,TRBV7-9,15,-,TGTGCCAGCAGCCCTGCGGGTGTGAGGATGGAGACCCAGTACTTC,CASSPAGVRMETQYF
-,TRBJ2-1,TRBV29-1,12,-,TGCAGCGCTAGAGTATCCGACAATGAGCAGTTCTTC,CSARVSDNEQFF
-,TRBJ2-1,TRBV4-1,14,-,TGCGCCAGCAGGGGTAGCGTCTCCTACAATGAGCAGTTCTTC,CASRGSVSYNEQFF
-,TRBJ2-5,TRBV11-2,15,-,TGTGCCAGCAGCTTAGAACGGACCCAGGGGGGGACCCAGTACTTC,CASSLERTQGGTQYF
-,TRBJ1-2,TRBV13,13,-,TGTGCCAGCAGCTTAGGACAGGGAGAGGGCTACACCTTC,CASSLGQGEGYTF
few,TRBJ2-1,TRBV19,15,TRBD2,TGTGCCAGTAGTTCCAGCGGGGGGGCCCTTGGTGAGCAGTTCTTC,CASSSSGGALGEQFF
-,TRBJ2-7,TRBV19,13,-,TGTGCCAGTAGTAGGTCAGGGGTCCACGAGCAGTACTTC,CASSRSGVHEQYF
once,TRBJ2-1,TRBV6-4,15,-,TGTGCCAGCAGTGACACGGCAGGGCCATACAATGAGCAGTTCTTC,CASSDTAGPYNEQFF
-,TRBJ2-7,TRBV7-8,13,-,TGTGCCAGCAGCTTAACAGGGAGCGACGAGCAGTACTTC,CASSLTGSDEQYF
-,TRBJ1-2,TRBV3-1/TRBV3-2,13,-,TGTGCCAGCAGCCAGGGCAGCCTCTATGGCTACACCTTC,CASSQGSLYGYTF
-,TRBJ2-6,TRBV6-6,13,-,TGTGCCAGCACTACCACTGGGGCCAACGTCCTGACTTTC,CASTTTGANVLTF
-,TRBJ1-1,TRBV6-4,14,-,TGTGCCAGCAGTCTAGAGACCGGGAGCTCGGAAGCTTTCTTT,CASSLETGSSEAFF
-,TRBJ1-1,TRBV6-4,13,TRBD1,TGTGCCAGCAGTGAAGGCAGGGGGACTGAAGCTTTCTTT,CASSEGRGTEAFF
-,TRBJ1-2,TRBV30,14,TRBD1,TGTGCCTTTTCCCCTCCCGGGACAGGATATGGCTACACCTTC,CAFSPPGTGYGYTF
-,TRBJ1-5,TRBV5-5,16,TRBD1,TGTGCCAGCAGCTTGGTGGGGACAGTTAGCAATCAGCCCCAGCATTTT,CASSLVGTVSNQPQHF
-,TRBJ2-5,TRBV3-1/TRBV3-2,17,-,TGTGCCAGCAGCCAATCGTACGGGACACTGAACCAAGAGACCCAGTACTTC,CASSQSYGTLNQETQYF
-,TRBJ2-5,TRBV19,17,TRBD2,TGTGCCAGTAGTATACGGGCTAGCGGGGGAAGACAAGAGACCCAGTACTTC,CASSIRASGGRQETQYF
-,TRBJ1-2,TRBV5-8,11,-,TGTGCCAGCAGCCTAGTAAGTGGCTACACCTTC,CASSLVSGYTF
-,TRBJ1-1,TRBV11-2,12,-,TGTGCCAGCAGCTTAAGACTTACTGAAGCTTTCTTT,CASSLRLTEAFF
-,TRBJ2-5,TRBV12-3/TRBV12-4,13,TRBD2,TGTGCCAGCAGTAGCGGGGTACCGCAGACCCAGTACTTC,CASSSGVPQTQYF
-,TRBJ2-7,TRBV5-5,14,-,TGTGCCAGCAGCTTCAGGTCAACCTATTACGAGCAGTACTTC,CASSFRSTYYEQYF
-,TRBJ2-7,TRBV24-1,10,-,TGTGCCTCCTCGCGCTACGAGCAGTACTTC,CASSRYEQYF
-,TRBJ2-1,TRBV6-1,16,TRBD2,TGTGCCAGCAGTGACGCTAGCGGGGGGGGGCATAATGAGCAGTTCTTC,CASSDASGGGHNEQFF
-,TRBJ1-5,TRBV7-8,15,TRBD1,TGTGCCAGCAGCCCACGGACAGGAAAGGGGCGGCCCCAGCATTTT,CASSPRTGKGRPQHF
-,TRBJ2-5,TRBV29-1,15,TRBD1,TGCAGCGTTACACGGACAGGGACCCCGTCAGAGACCCAGTACTTC,CSVTRTGTPSETQYF
-,TRBJ1-5,TRBV5-6,16,TRBD1,TGTGCCAGCAGCCGGGGGCGAAGGGGGCGAAGTCAGCCCCAGCATTTT,CASSRGRRGRSQPQHF
-,TRBJ1-5,TRBV13,12,-,TGTGCCAGCAGTCTGGGGCCCACGTCCCAGCATTTT,CASSLGPTSQHF
-,TRBJ2-2,TRBV6-7,18,-,TGTGCCAGCAGTTACATCTGGACACCGAAGGGGGACACCGGGGAGCTGTTTTTT,CASSYIWTPKGDTGELFF
-,TRBJ1-2,TRBV12-3/TRBV12-4,13,TRBD1,TGTGCCAGCAGCCCGGGACAGGGATATGGCTACACCTTC,CASSPGQGYGYTF
-,TRBJ1-1,TRBV11-2,16,-,TGTGCCAGCAGCTTCCGCGGGGGTAGCGCGAACACTGAAGCTTTCTTT,CASSFRGGSANTEAFF
-,TRBJ2-5,TRBV7-9,15,TRBD2,TGTGCCAGCCTACAATCCAGCGGGGTACAAGAGACCCAGTACTTC,CASLQSSGVQETQYF
once,TRBJ1-3,TRBV19,17,TRBD1,TGTGCCAGTAGTCTCCCGGGACAGGGCTTCTCTGGAAACACCATATATTTT,CASSLPGQGFSGNTIYF
-,TRBJ1-3,TRBV5-1,15,-,TGCGCCAGCAGCGCATGGGGGCGATGGGGAAACACCATATATTTT,CASSAWGRWGNTIYF
-,TRBJ1-1,TRBV2,12,-,TGTGCCAGCAGTGAATGGAGGGAGTACGCTTTCTTT,CASSEWREYAFF
-,TRBJ1-1,TRBV5-1,13,-,TGCGCCAGCAGCTTAGAACAGAACACTGAAGCTTTCTTT,CASSLEQNTEAFF
-,TRBJ2-7,TRBV7-9,13,TRBD1,TGTGCCAGCAGCTTTGCAGGGGGCTACGAGCAGTACTTC,CASSFAGGYEQYF
-,TRBJ1-6,TRBV5-5,17,-,TGTGCCAGCAGCTTCAGCACCTTACGGGGGGGGAATTCACCCCTCCACTTT,CASSFSTLRGGNSPLHF
-,TRBJ2-3,TRBV3-1/TRBV3-2,14,-,TGTGCCAGCAGCCCGCACAGGGCGACAGATACGCAGTATTTT,CASSPHRATDTQYF
-,TRBJ1-2,TRBV19,15,-,TGTGCCAGTAGTATAGATGGCCAGAGGCTCTATGGCTACACCTTC,CASSIDGQRLYGYTF
-,TRBJ1-2,TRBV29-1,11,-,TGCAGCGTTGAATTCTTCTATGGCTACACCTTC,CSVEFFYGYTF
few,TRBJ1-2,TRBV6-5,13,-,TGTGCCAGCAGTTACGGGCAAGCGGGGGGCTACACCTTC,CASSYGQAGGYTF
-,TRBJ2-7,TRBV5-1,15,-,TGCGCCAGCAGCCTTCAGGGGGGCGGCTCCTACGAGCAGTACTTC,CASSLQGGGSYEQYF
few,TRBJ1-6,TRBV5-1,16,TRBD1,TGCGCCAGCAGCCGTTTGGGTGACAGGGGGCGGTCACCCCTCCACTTT,CASSRLGDRGRSPLHF
-,TRBJ1-4,TRBV5-5,14,-,TGTGCCAGCAGCTTAGAACTGGCTAATGAAAAACTGTTTTTT,CASSLELANEKLFF
-,TRBJ1-2,TRBV5-1,14,-,TGCGCCAGCAGCCCGGGGGATTTTAACTATGGCTACACCTTC,CASSPGDFNYGYTF
-,TRBJ1-1,TRBV6-4,14,-,TGTGCCAGCAGTGTAAAACAGGGGAACACTGAAGCTTTCTTT,CASSVKQGNTEAFF
-,TRBJ2-1,TRBV19,19,TRBD2,TGTGCCAGCCCACCCGGCCCGACTAGCGGGGGGGCCAGCCTAAATGAGCAGTTCTTC,CASPPGPTSGGASLNEQFF
-,TRBJ2-2,TRBV2,15,-,TGTGCCAGCAGTGAAACAGTGTTTAACACCGGGGAGCTGTTTTTT,CASSETVFNTGELFF
few,TRBJ2-7,TRBV5-1,14,-,TGCGCCAGCAGCTTGGCCGTGGGGAGTTACGAGCAGTACTTC,CASSLAVGSYEQYF
once,TRBJ2-3,TRBV5-1,17,TRBD1,TGCGCCAGCAGCCGAGGGACAGGGGGCTTAAGCACAGATACGCAGTATTTT,CASSRGTGGLSTDTQYF